The entry that follows covers one T cell receptor (beta chain) sequence. Its antigen is as yet unknown. In germline, CDR1 is SQVTM, CDR2 ANQGSEA. The CDR3 runs 12 residues. This entry comes from a study of T cells in Graves' hyperthyroidism and ophthalmopathy. Study-level points and caveats: Through a model of 13 V-J features, ophthalmopathy was separated from stable hyperthyroidism. Most thyroid clonotypes expanded above 0.001 were also detected in blood.

The TCR beta CDR3 regions underwent amplification using RNA transcripts as the source. Carried out on the TCR CDR3, a first-round RT-PCR used the HTBI primer set. In TCRdb, the multiplex PCR reads were re-called with MiXCR into one record per CDR3 protein. The sample gives approximately 560,000 distinct CDR3 sequences, 46% of which show up once; approximately 8.2% is in the top ten. In patients aged 18 to 65, hyperthyroidism was newly diagnosed, with duration under 2 months. The chain employs TRBV29-1 and TRBJ2-5, with D uncertain. The DNA end is more similar to TRBJ2-1, so the J call may be wrong. Material for sequencing was peripheral blood or thyroid tissue (not recorded which). The origin of this receptor is a young woman with Graves' hyperthyroidism. The CDR3 DNA reads TGCAGCGTTGAAGTTGACGGAAATGAGCAGTTCTTC. Amino acid sequence: CSVEVDGNEQFF.